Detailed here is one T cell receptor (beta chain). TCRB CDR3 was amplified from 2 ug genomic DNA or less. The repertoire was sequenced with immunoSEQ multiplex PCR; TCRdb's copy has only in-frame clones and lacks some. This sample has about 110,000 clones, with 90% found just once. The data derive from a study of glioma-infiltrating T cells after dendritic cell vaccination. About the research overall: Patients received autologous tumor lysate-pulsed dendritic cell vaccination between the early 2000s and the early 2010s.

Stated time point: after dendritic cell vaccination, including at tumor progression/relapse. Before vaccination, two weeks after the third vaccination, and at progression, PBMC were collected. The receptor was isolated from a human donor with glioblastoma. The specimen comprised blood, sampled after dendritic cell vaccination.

The CDR3 spells CASSLAAPGDREGDNQPQHF. CDR3 bases: TGTGCCAGCAGCTTAGCAGCCCCCGGGGACAGGGAAGGGGATAATCAGCCCCAGCATTTT. This chain links TRBV7-2 with TRBJ1-5; TRBD1 matches 9 bases. The CDR3 loop spans 20 amino acids. The junction had 16 bases not matched to a gene; V was cut back by 0 bases and J by 4 bases. The germline CDR1 and CDR2 sequences are SGHTA and FQGNSA. Full variable domain (rest looked up from reference TRBV7-2 and TRBJ1-5): GAGVSQSPSNKVTEKGKDVELRCDPISGHTALYWYRQSLGQGLEFLIYFQGNSAPDKSGLPSDRFSAERTGGSVSTLTIQRTQQEDSAVYLCASSLAAPGDREGDNQPQHFGDGTRLSIL.